This entry features one T cell receptor beta chain sequence. The antigen is unknown. From germline, CDR1 is SEHNR and CDR2 FQNEAQ (reference sequence). The V end was cut by 11 bases, the J end by 5 bases, with 18 bases between. CDR3 length equals 13 residues. The data were taken from a study of cytomegalovirus exposure and HLA in healthy donors. Findings of the study overall: A later analysis linked 15,000 to 20,000 TCR beta sequences to HLA alleles at 0.05 false discovery rate. It was reportedly the case that the classifier diagnosed cytomegalovirus status with high specificity and sensitivity.

60 Vbeta and 13 Jbeta primers were used in PCR. The assay was immunoSEQ multiplex PCR, and TCRdb's table has in-frame clones only and misses some. Of some 140,000 clones listed, approximately 71% were seen once; the top ten hold roughly 2%. This clonotype was obtained from a man aged 30-40 years in good health and CMV-seronegative. Sequenced: PBMCs. The chain couples TRBV7-9 to TRBJ2-5; TRBD1 might be the D (5 bases). CDR3 sequence reads: CAGIQAGRETQYF. The CDR3 nucleotides read TGTGCCGGGATACAGGCCGGTAGGGAGACCCAGTACTTC.